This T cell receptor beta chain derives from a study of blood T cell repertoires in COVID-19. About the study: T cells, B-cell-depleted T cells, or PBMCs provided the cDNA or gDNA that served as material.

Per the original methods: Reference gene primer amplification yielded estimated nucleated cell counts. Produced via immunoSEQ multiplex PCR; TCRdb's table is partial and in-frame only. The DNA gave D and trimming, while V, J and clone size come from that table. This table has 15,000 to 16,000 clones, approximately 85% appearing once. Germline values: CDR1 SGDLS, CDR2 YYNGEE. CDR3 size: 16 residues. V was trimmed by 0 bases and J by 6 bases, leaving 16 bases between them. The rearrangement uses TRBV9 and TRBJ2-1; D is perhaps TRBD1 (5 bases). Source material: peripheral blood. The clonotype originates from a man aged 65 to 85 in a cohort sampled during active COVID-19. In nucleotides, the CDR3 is TGTGCCAGCAGCGTAGGCACGAAGGGGCTCGTCAATGAGCAGTTCTTC. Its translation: CASSVGTKGLVNEQFF.